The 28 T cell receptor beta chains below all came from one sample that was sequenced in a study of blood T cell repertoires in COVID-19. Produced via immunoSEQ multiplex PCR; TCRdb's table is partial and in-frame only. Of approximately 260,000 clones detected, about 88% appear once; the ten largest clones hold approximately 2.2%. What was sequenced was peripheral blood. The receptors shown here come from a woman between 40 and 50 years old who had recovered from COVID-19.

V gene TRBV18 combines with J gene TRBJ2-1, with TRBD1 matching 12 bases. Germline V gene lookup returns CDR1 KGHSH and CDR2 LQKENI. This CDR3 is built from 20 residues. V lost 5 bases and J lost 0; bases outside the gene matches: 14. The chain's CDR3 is CASSRTPGTGGSSSYNEQFF. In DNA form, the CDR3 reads TGTGCCAGCTCAAGAACCCCCGGGACAGGGGGCTCTAGCTCCTACAATGAGCAGTTCTTC. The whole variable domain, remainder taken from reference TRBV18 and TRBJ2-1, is NAGVMQNPRHLVRRRGQEARLRCSPMKGHSHVYWYRQLPEEGLKFMVYLQKENIIDESGMPKERFSAEFPKEGPSILRIQQVVRGDSAAYFCASSRTPGTGGSSSYNEQFFGPGTRLTVL.

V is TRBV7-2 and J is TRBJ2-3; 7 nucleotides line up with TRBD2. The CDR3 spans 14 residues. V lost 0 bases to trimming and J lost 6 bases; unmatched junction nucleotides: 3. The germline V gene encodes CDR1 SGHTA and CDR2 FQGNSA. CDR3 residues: CASSLAGGSDTQYF. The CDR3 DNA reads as TGTGCCAGCAGCTTAGCGGGAGGGAGTGATACGCAGTATTTT.

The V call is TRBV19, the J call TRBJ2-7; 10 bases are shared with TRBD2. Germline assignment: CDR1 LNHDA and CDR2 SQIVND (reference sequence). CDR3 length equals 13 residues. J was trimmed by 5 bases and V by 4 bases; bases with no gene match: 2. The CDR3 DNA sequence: TGTGCCAGTAGTACCGGGACTAGCGACGAGCAGTACTTC. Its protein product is CASSTGTSDEQYF.

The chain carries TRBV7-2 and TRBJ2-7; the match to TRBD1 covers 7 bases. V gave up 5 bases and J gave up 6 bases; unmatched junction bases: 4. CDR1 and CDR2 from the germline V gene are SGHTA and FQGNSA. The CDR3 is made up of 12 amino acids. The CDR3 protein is CASSENRGEQYF. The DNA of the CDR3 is TGTGCCAGCAGCGAAAACAGGGGCGAGCAGTACTTC.

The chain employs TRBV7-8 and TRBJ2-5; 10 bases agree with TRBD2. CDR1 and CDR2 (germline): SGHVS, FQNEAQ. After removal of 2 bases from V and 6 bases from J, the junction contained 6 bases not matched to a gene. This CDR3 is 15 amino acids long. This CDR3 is CASSLLAGEPQTQYF. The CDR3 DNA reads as TGTGCCAGCAGCTTACTAGCGGGGGAACCCCAGACCCAGTACTTC.

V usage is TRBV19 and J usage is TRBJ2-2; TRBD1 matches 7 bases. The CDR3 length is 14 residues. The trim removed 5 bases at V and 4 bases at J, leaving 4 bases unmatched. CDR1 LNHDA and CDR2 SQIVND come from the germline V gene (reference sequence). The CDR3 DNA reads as TGTGCCAGTAGTGTCGACAGGGCCACCGGGGAGCTGTTTTTT. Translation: CASSVDRATGELFF.

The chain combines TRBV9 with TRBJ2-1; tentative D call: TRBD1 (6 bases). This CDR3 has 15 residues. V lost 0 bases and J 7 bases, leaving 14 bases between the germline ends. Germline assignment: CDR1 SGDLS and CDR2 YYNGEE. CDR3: CASSVGSAGANEQFF. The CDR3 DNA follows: TGTGCCAGCAGCGTAGGCTCGGCAGGGGCTAATGAGCAGTTCTTC.

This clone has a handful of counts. The CDR3 sequence is CASSQGTGANTDTQYF. As DNA, the CDR3 is TGCGCCAGCAGCCAAGGCACAGGGGCGAACACAGATACGCAGTATTTT. This chain connects TRBV4-3 to TRBJ2-3, with 7 bases lining up with TRBD1. V lost 1 base, J lost 2 bases, and 6 bases stayed unmatched. In germline, CDR1 is LGHNA, CDR2 YSLEER. The CDR3 runs to 16 residues.

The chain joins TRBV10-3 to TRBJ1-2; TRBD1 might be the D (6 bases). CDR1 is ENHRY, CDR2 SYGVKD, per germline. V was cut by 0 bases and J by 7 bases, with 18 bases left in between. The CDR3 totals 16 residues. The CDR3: CAISESEGGAFTGYTF. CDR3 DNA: TGTGCCATCAGTGAGTCGGAAGGGGGGGCGTTTACTGGCTACACCTTC.

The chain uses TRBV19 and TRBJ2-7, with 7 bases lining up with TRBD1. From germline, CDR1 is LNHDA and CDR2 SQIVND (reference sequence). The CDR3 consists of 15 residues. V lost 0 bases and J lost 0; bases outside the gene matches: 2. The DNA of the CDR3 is TGTGCCAGTAGTATAGATCGGGACAGCTCCTACGAGCAGTACTTC. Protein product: CASSIDRDSSYEQYF.

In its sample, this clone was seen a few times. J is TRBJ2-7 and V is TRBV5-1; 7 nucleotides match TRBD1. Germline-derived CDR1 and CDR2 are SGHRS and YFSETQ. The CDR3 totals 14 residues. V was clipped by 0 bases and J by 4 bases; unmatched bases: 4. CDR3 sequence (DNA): TGCGCCAGCAGCTTGGAAGGGGGCGGATACGAGCAGTACTTC. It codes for CASSLEGGGYEQYF.

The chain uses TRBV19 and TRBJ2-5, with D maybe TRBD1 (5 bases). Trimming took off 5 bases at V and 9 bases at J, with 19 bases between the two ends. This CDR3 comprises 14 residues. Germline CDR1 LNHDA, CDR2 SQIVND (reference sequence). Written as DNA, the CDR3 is TGTGCCAGTAGTGTGACAGCCTCCCAAGACTCCCAGTACTTC. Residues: CASSVTASQDSQYF.

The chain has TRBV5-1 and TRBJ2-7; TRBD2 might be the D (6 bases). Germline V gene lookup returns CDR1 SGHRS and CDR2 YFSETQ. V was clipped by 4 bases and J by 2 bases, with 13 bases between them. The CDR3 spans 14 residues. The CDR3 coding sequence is TGCGCCAGCAGCGGGGGGACGGTTACCTACGAGCAGTACTTC. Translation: CASSGGTVTYEQYF.

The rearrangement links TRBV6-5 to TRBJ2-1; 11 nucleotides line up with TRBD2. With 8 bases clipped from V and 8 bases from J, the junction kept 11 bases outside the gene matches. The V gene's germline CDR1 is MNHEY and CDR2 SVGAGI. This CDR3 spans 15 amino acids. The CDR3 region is CASQTGSGGEDEQFF. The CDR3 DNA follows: TGTGCCAGCCAAACAGGTAGCGGGGGGGAAGATGAGCAGTTCTTC.

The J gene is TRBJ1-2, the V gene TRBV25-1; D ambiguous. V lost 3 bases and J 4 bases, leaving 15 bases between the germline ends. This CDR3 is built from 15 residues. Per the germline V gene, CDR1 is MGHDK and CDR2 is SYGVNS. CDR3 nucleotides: TGTGCCAGCAGTGACCCTCTCGGTTTGCTCTATGGCTACACCTTC. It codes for CASSDPLGLLYGYTF.

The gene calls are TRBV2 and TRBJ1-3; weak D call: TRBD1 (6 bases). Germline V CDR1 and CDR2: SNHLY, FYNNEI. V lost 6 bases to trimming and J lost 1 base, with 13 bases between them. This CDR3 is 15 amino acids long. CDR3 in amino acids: CASRPDRTSGNTIYF. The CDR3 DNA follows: TGTGCCAGCAGACCAGACAGGACGTCTGGAAACACCATATATTTT.

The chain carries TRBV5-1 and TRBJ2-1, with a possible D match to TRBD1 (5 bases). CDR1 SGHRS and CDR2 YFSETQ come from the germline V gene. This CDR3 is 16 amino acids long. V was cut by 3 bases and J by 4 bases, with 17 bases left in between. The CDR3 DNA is TGCGCCAGCAGCTCCCCGCTCAGGGCCTTTTACAATGAGCAGTTCTTC. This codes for CASSSPLRAFYNEQFF. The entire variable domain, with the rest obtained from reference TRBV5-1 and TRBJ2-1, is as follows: KAGVTQTPRYLIKTRGQQVTLSCSPISGHRSVSWYQQTPGQGLQFLFEYFSETQRNKGNFPGRFSGRQFSNSRSEMNVSTLELGDSALYLCASSSPLRAFYNEQFFGPGTRLTVL.

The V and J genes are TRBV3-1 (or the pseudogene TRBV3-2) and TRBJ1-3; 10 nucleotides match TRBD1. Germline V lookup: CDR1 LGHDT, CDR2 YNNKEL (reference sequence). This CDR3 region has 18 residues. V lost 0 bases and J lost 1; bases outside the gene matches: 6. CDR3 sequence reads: CASSQDRGQGRSGNTIYF. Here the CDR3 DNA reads TGTGCCAGCAGCCAAGATAGGGGACAGGGGAGATCTGGAAACACCATATATTTT.

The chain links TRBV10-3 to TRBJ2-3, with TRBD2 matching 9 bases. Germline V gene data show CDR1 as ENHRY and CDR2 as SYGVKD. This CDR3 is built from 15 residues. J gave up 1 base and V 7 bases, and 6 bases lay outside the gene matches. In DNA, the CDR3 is TGTGCCATCATGCCTGGCGGGAGGGGCACAGATACGCAGTATTTT. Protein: CAIMPGGRGTDTQYF.

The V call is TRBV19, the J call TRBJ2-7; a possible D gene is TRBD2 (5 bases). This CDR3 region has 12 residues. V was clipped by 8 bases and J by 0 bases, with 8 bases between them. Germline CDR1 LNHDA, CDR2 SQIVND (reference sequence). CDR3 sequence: CASRADSYEQYF. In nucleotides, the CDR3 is TGTGCCAGTCGAGCGGACTCCTACGAGCAGTACTTC.

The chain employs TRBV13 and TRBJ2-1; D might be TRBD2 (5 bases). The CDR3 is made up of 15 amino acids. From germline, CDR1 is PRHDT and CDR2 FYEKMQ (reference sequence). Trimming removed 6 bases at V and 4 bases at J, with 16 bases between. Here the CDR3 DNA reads TGTGCCAGCAGTCTCAGCGGCGTCGGGTACAATGAGCAGTTCTTC. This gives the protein CASSLSGVGYNEQFF.

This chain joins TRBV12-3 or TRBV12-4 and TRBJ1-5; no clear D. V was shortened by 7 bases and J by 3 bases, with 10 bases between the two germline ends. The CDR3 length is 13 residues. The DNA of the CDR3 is TGTGCCAGCAACTACGGCTCCAATCAGCCCCAGCATTTT. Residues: CASNYGSNQPQHF.

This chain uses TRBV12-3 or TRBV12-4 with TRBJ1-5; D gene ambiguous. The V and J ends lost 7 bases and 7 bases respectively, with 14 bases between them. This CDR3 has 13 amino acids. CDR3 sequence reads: CASKLGLGQPQHF. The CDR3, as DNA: TGTGCCAGCAAACTTGGGCTTGGGCAGCCCCAGCATTTT.

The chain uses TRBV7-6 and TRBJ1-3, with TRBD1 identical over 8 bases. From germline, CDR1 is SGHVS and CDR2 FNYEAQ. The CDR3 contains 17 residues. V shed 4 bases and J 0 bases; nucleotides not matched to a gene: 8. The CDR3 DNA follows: TGTGCCAGCAGCTGGGGGACAGGAGTTATCTCTGGAAACACCATATATTTT. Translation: CASSWGTGVISGNTIYF.

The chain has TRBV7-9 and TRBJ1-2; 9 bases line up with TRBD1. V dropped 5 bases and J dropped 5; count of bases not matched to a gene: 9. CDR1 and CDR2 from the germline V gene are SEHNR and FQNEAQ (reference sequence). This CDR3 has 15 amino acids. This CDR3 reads CASSPRDRAGYGYTF. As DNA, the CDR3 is TGTGCCAGCAGCCCCCGGGACAGGGCAGGTTATGGCTACACCTTC.

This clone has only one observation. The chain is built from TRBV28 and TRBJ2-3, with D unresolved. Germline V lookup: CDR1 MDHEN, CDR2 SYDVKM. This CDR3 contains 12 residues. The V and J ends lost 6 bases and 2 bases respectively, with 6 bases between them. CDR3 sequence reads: CASSSDTDTQYF. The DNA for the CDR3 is TGTGCCAGCAGCTCAGACACAGATACGCAGTATTTT.

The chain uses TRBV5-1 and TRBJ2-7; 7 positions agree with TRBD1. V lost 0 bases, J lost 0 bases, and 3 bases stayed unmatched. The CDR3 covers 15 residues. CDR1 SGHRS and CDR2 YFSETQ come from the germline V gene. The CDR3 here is CASSLVQGVSYEQYF. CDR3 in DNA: TGCGCCAGCAGCTTGGTGCAGGGGGTCTCCTACGAGCAGTACTTC. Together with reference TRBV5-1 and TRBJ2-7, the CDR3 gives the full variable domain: KAGVTQTPRYLIKTRGQQVTLSCSPISGHRSVSWYQQTPGQGLQFLFEYFSETQRNKGNFPGRFSGRQFSNSRSEMNVSTLELGDSALYLCASSLVQGVSYEQYFGPGTRLTVT.

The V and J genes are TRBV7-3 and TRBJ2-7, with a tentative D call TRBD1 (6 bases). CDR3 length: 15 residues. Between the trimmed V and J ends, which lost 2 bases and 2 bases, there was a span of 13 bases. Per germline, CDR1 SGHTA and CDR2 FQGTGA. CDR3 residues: CASSLGPGQTYEQYF. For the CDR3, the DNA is TGTGCCAGCAGCTTAGGTCCCGGACAGACCTACGAGCAGTACTTC.